This is a list of T cell receptor beta chains from one sample in a study of cytomegalovirus exposure and HLA in healthy donors. The assay was immunoSEQ multiplex PCR, and TCRdb's table has in-frame clones only and misses some. Of some 120,000 clones detected, roughly 89% appear once; the ten largest clones hold approximately 1.1%. The sequencing sample was made of PBMCs. The source is a woman under 30 in good health and CMV-seronegative. CDR3s include the opening cysteine and the closing phenylalanine or tryptophan. The D gene is left open where the match is weak. A clone size is listed for some rows: how often the clone was seen (once, few, many), or a class if it is expanded.

d_gene: NA; j_gene: TRBJ1-2; v_gene: TRBV28; abundance: NA; CDR3aa: CASSLDYRHYGYTF; CDR3nt: TGTGCCAGCAGTTTAGATTACAGACACTATGGCTACACCTTC
d_gene: TRBD1; j_gene: TRBJ1-5; v_gene: TRBV30; abundance: NA; CDR3aa: CAWKRSDRGVNQPQHF; CDR3nt: TGTGCCTGGAAGAGGTCAGACAGGGGTGTTAATCAGCCCCAGCATTTT
d_gene: TRBD2; j_gene: TRBJ2-1; v_gene: TRBV6-5; abundance: NA; CDR3aa: CSSLAGGTNEQFF; CDR3nt: TGCTCAAGCTTGGCGGGGGGCACTAATGAGCAGTTCTTC
d_gene: TRBD1; j_gene: TRBJ2-7; v_gene: TRBV7-2; abundance: once; CDR3aa: CASSLGSGTGATEQYF; CDR3nt: TGTGCCAGCAGCTTAGGGTCCGGGACAGGAGCCACCGAGCAGTACTTC
d_gene: TRBD2; j_gene: TRBJ2-3; v_gene: TRBV9; abundance: NA; CDR3aa: CASSVGTTTDTQYF; CDR3nt: TGTGCCAGCAGCGTCGGGACTACGACAGATACGCAGTATTTT
d_gene: TRBD1; j_gene: TRBJ1-5; v_gene: TRBV28; abundance: NA; CDR3aa: CASSPTGDGNQPQHF; CDR3nt: TGTGCCAGCAGCCCGACAGGGGATGGCAATCAGCCCCAGCATTTT
d_gene: TRBD1; j_gene: TRBJ1-1; v_gene: TRBV28; abundance: NA; CDR3aa: CASSSWQGGLGTEAFF; CDR3nt: TGTGCCAGCAGTTCCTGGCAGGGGGGCCTGGGGACTGAAGCTTTCTTT
d_gene: NA; j_gene: TRBJ2-3; v_gene: TRBV30; abundance: NA; CDR3aa: CARRPTGSDTQYF; CDR3nt: TGTGCAAGGAGGCCCACTGGCTCAGATACGCAGTATTTT
d_gene: TRBD1; j_gene: TRBJ1-2; v_gene: TRBV7-9; abundance: NA; CDR3aa: CASSLETQGLDGYTF; CDR3nt: TGTGCCAGCAGCTTAGAGACACAGGGGCTGGATGGCTACACCTTC
d_gene: TRBD1; j_gene: TRBJ2-5; v_gene: TRBV27; abundance: once; CDR3aa: CASSPRGQGRETQYF; CDR3nt: TGTGCCAGCAGCCCTAGGGGACAGGGAAGAGAGACCCAGTACTTC
d_gene: TRBD2; j_gene: TRBJ2-5; v_gene: TRBV2; abundance: NA; CDR3aa: CASREAGGRETQYF; CDR3nt: TGTGCCAGCAGAGAAGCGGGGGGGCGGGAGACCCAGTACTTC
d_gene: TRBD2; j_gene: TRBJ2-1; v_gene: TRBV19; abundance: NA; CDR3aa: CASKPLAGEKQFF; CDR3nt: TGTGCCAGTAAACCCCTAGCGGGAGAAAAGCAGTTCTTC
d_gene: TRBD2; j_gene: TRBJ2-1; v_gene: TRBV19; abundance: NA; CDR3aa: CASSIQGAGTSVRRQFF; CDR3nt: TGTGCCAGTAGTATTCAAGGGGCCGGGACTAGCGTAAGACGGCAGTTCTTC
d_gene: NA; j_gene: TRBJ1-3; v_gene: TRBV5-4; abundance: NA; CDR3aa: CASSLWQGGGNTIYF; CDR3nt: TGTGCCAGCAGCTTGTGGCAGGGCGGTGGAAACACCATATATTTT
d_gene: TRBD1; j_gene: TRBJ2-5; v_gene: TRBV28; abundance: NA; CDR3aa: CASSGTGATFQETQYF; CDR3nt: TGTGCCAGCAGTGGGACAGGGGCCACCTTCCAAGAGACCCAGTACTTC
d_gene: NA; j_gene: TRBJ2-5; v_gene: TRBV6-5; abundance: NA; CDR3aa: CASSYVPQGRETQYF; CDR3nt: TGTGCCAGCAGTTACGTCCCACAGGGTAGGGAGACCCAGTACTTC
d_gene: TRBD2; j_gene: TRBJ2-3; v_gene: TRBV19; abundance: NA; CDR3aa: CASSLPTSGRADTQYF; CDR3nt: TGTGCCAGTAGTCTCCCGACTAGCGGGAGGGCTGATACGCAGTATTTT
d_gene: NA; j_gene: TRBJ1-2; v_gene: TRBV6-4; abundance: NA; CDR3aa: CASSDFGSYGYTF; CDR3nt: TGTGCCAGCAGTGATTTCGGGTCCTATGGCTACACCTTC
d_gene: TRBD1; j_gene: TRBJ1-1; v_gene: TRBV28; abundance: NA; CDR3aa: CASRVDRGRGTEAFF; CDR3nt: TGTGCCAGCAGGGTGGACAGGGGGCGTGGCACTGAAGCTTTCTTT
d_gene: NA; j_gene: TRBJ1-1; v_gene: TRBV18; abundance: NA; CDR3aa: CASSLLTGDTEAFF; CDR3nt: TGTGCCAGCTCACTCTTGACCGGGGACACTGAAGCTTTCTTT
d_gene: TRBD1; j_gene: TRBJ2-3; v_gene: TRBV6-5; abundance: NA; CDR3aa: CASSGGTGPTDTQYF; CDR3nt: TGTGCCAGCAGCGGAGGGACAGGGCCCACAGATACGCAGTATTTT
d_gene: NA; j_gene: TRBJ2-3; v_gene: TRBV2; abundance: NA; CDR3aa: CASSDMSSLFTDTQYF; CDR3nt: TGTGCCAGCAGTGACATGTCTAGCCTTTTCACAGATACGCAGTATTTT
d_gene: NA; j_gene: TRBJ1-2; v_gene: TRBV6-4; abundance: NA; CDR3aa: CASSDYPGSKGYTF; CDR3nt: TGTGCCAGCAGTGACTACCCGGGGTCGAAGGGCTACACCTTC
d_gene: NA; j_gene: TRBJ1-3; v_gene: TRBV30; abundance: NA; CDR3aa: CAWSANAVVGNTIYF; CDR3nt: TGTGCCTGGAGTGCAAATGCCGTAGTGGGAAACACCATATATTTT
d_gene: TRBD2; j_gene: TRBJ2-1; v_gene: TRBV7-9; abundance: NA; CDR3aa: CASSLNLAGSNEQFF; CDR3nt: TGTGCCAGCAGCTTAAACCTAGCGGGTAGCAATGAGCAGTTCTTC
d_gene: NA; j_gene: TRBJ1-3; v_gene: TRBV19; abundance: NA; CDR3aa: CASSLRVRDTIYF; CDR3nt: TGTGCCAGTAGCCTTCGTGTTCGGGACACCATATATTTT
d_gene: NA; j_gene: TRBJ1-1; v_gene: TRBV5-1; abundance: NA; CDR3aa: CASSFSRGGGTEAFF; CDR3nt: TGCGCCAGCAGCTTTAGTAGGGGCGGGGGGACTGAAGCTTTCTTT
d_gene: NA; j_gene: TRBJ1-1; v_gene: TRBV28; abundance: NA; CDR3aa: CASSQARVSAAFF; CDR3nt: TGTGCCAGCAGTCAGGCCAGGGTAAGCGCAGCTTTCTTT
d_gene: NA; j_gene: TRBJ1-4; v_gene: TRBV28; abundance: NA; CDR3aa: CASSLDRRGVDEKLFF; CDR3nt: TGTGCCAGCAGTTTAGACCGACGCGGGGTTGATGAAAAACTGTTTTTT
d_gene: TRBD2; j_gene: TRBJ2-3; v_gene: TRBV5-1; abundance: NA; CDR3aa: CASRLAGGSDTQYF; CDR3nt: TGCGCCAGCAGGCTAGCGGGGGGATCAGATACGCAGTATTTT
d_gene: NA; j_gene: TRBJ2-7; v_gene: TRBV4-2; abundance: few; CDR3aa: CASSQEGTGEYEQYF; CDR3nt: TGTGCCAGCAGCCAGGAGGGAACAGGGGAGTACGAGCAGTACTTC
d_gene: TRBD1; j_gene: TRBJ2-5; v_gene: TRBV11-2; abundance: NA; CDR3aa: CASSLAGTGLKETQYF; CDR3nt: TGTGCCAGCAGCTTAGCCGGGACAGGGTTGAAGGAGACCCAGTACTTC
d_gene: NA; j_gene: TRBJ2-5; v_gene: TRBV2; abundance: NA; CDR3aa: CASSDISQETQYF; CDR3nt: TGTGCCAGCAGTGATATATCTCAAGAGACCCAGTACTTC
d_gene: NA; j_gene: TRBJ2-2; v_gene: TRBV6-4; abundance: NA; CDR3aa: CASSDSTDTSRELFF; CDR3nt: TGTGCCAGCAGTGACTCGACCGACACTTCCCGGGAGCTGTTTTTT
d_gene: NA; j_gene: TRBJ1-3; v_gene: TRBV11-2; abundance: NA; CDR3aa: CASSARAGNTIYF; CDR3nt: TGTGCCAGCAGCGCCCGAGCTGGAAACACCATATATTTT
d_gene: NA; j_gene: TRBJ2-1; v_gene: TRBV15; abundance: NA; CDR3aa: CATRLSYNEQFF; CDR3nt: TGTGCCACCCGACTCTCCTACAATGAGCAGTTCTTC
d_gene: TRBD2; j_gene: TRBJ2-1; v_gene: TRBV4-1; abundance: NA; CDR3aa: CASSQDASGGADEQFF; CDR3nt: TGCGCCAGCAGCCAAGACGCTAGCGGGGGGGCGGATGAGCAGTTCTTC
d_gene: TRBD2; j_gene: TRBJ2-7; v_gene: TRBV4-3; abundance: NA; CDR3aa: CASSQERGGWEQYF; CDR3nt: TGCGCCAGCAGCCAAGAGCGGGGGGGTTGGGAGCAGTACTTC
d_gene: TRBD1; j_gene: TRBJ2-1; v_gene: TRBV2; abundance: NA; CDR3aa: CAGNPRTGQYNEQFF; CDR3nt: TGTGCCGGAAACCCCCGGACAGGGCAGTACAATGAGCAGTTCTTC
d_gene: TRBD1; j_gene: TRBJ1-2; v_gene: TRBV6-5; abundance: NA; CDR3aa: CASNTDSTGVYGYTF; CDR3nt: TGTGCCAGCAATACAGATTCGACAGGGGTCTATGGCTACACCTTC